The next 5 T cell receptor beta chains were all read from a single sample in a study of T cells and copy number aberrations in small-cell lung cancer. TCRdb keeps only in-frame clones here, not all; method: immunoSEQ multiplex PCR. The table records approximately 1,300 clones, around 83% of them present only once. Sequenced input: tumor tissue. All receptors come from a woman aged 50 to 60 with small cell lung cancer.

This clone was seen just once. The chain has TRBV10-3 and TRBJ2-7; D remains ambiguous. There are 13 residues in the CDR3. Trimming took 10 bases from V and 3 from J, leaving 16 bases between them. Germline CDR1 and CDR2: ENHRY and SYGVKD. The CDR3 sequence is CATWAGKNYEQYF. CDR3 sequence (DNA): TGTGCCACGTGGGCAGGCAAGAACTACGAGCAGTACTTC.

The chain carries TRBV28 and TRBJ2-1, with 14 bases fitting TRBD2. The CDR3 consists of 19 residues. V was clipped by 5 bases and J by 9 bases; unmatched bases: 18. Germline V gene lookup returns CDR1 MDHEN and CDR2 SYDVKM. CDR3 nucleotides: TGTGCCAGCAGTACAAAACTCCAAGGGACTAGCGGGGGTCTAGGTGAGCAGTTCTTC. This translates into CASSTKLQGTSGGLGEQFF.

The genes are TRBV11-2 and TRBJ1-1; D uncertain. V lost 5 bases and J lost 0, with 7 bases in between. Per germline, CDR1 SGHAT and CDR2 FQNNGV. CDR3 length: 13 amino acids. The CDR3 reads CASSTDLNTEAFF. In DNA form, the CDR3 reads TGTGCCAGCAGCACAGACTTGAACACTGAAGCTTTCTTT.

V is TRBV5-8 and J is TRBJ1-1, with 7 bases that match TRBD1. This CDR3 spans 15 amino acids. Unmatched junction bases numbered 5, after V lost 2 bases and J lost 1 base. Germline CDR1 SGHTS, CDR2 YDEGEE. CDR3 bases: TGTGCCAGCAGCTTCGAGACAGGGAGGAACACTGAAGCTTTCTTT. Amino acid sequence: CASSFETGRNTEAFF.

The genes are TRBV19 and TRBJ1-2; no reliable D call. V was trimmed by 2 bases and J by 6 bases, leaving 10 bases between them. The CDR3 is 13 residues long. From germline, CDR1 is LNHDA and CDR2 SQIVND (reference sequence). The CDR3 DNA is TGTGCCAGTAGTATACTCGGGAAGAATGGCTACACCTTC. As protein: CASSILGKNGYTF.